This TCR beta chain was sequenced in a study of cytomegalovirus exposure and HLA in healthy donors. Study at large: The platform used for the 120 validation repertoires matched that of the approximately 710 first-cohort repertoires, a later analysis reported.

A remark on this clone: Its antigen is unidentified.

Using immunoSEQ multiplex PCR, the repertoire was profiled, and TCRdb retains in-frame clones only, with some absent. The sample yields approximately 120,000 clones, about 90% seen once. Study results and caveats: The study listed 150 to 200 cytomegalovirus-associated TCR beta chains. Confirmation in vitro established that a few CMV-associated chains were specific for CMV antigens.

Trimming took off 6 bases at V and 3 bases at J, with 12 bases between the two ends. The CDR3 is made up of 14 amino acids. Germline-derived CDR1 and CDR2 are SEHNR and FQNEAQ (reference sequence). V is TRBV7-9 and J is TRBJ1-3; a possible D gene is TRBD1 (6 bases). Sequenced: PBMCs. The TCR comes from a woman aged 18-30 years in good health and CMV-seronegative. The CDR3 reads CASRTQGGGNTIYF. CDR3 sequence (DNA): TGTGCCAGCAGGACACAGGGTGGTGGAAACACCATATATTTT.